The 4 T cell receptor beta chains reported below all come from one sample, sequenced in a study of shared clonotypes between healthy human individuals. Naive CD8 populations comprised CD45RO-negative cells positively selected for CCR7, excluding terminally differentiated effector memory CD45RA+ cells. Clones were read by immunoSEQ multiplex PCR, and TCRdb kept only the in-frame ones, dropping some. The top ten clones hold about 1.6% of a sample with a few million clones, 93% of them seen once. Input material: naive CD8+ T cells from PBMCs. The receptors stem from a man between 18 and 29 years old in good health. Some clones in this sample may be carry-over from other donors' samples.

V is TRBV19 and J is TRBJ2-6; unclear D gene. The CDR3 covers 14 residues. Trimming took 3 bases from V and 0 from J, leaving 3 bases between them. CDR1 and CDR2 (germline): LNHDA, SQIVND (reference sequence). DNA for the CDR3: TGTGCCAGTAGTATGAGCTCTGGGGCCAACGTCCTGACTTTC. Translating it yields CASSMSSGANVLTF.

V and J are TRBV27 and TRBJ1-2, with D unclear. There are 14 residues in the CDR3. Germline assignment: CDR1 MNHEY and CDR2 SMNVEV (reference sequence). V gave up 6 bases and J gave up 2 bases, with 13 bases separating them. CDR3 DNA: TGTGCCAGCAGGGGCCAGTCGGTGAACTATGGCTACACCTTC. It specifies CASRGQSVNYGYTF.

The V gene is TRBV11-1, the J gene TRBJ2-7, with 16 bases fitting TRBD2. CDR3 size: 14 residues. Germline values: CDR1 SGHAT, CDR2 FQDESV (reference sequence). Trimming took 5 bases from V and 10 from J; bases not matched to a gene: 5. The CDR3 nucleotides are TGTGCCAGCAGCCACGGGACTAGCGGGAGGGCCCAGTACTTC. Protein sequence: CASSHGTSGRAQYF.

This rearrangement joins TRBV2 to TRBJ2-6; D is ambiguous. The CDR3 consists of 12 residues. CDR1 and CDR2 (germline): SNHLY, FYNNEI. Trimming removed 7 bases from V and 10 bases from J, with 11 bases in between. The CDR3 reads CASNPPSNVLTF. The CDR3 DNA reads as TGTGCCAGCAATCCGCCAAGTAACGTCCTGACTTTC.